These 13 T cell receptor beta chains came from one sample sequenced in a study of blood T cell repertoires in COVID-19. Using immunoSEQ multiplex PCR, the repertoire was profiled, and TCRdb retains in-frame clones only, with some absent. The sample holds about 200,000 clones, around 80% seen once. Sequencing input: peripheral blood. The receptors shown here come from a woman between 40 and 55 years old with acute or convalescent COVID-19.

CDR3 region: CASSPPSGGESLHF. The DNA of the CDR3 is TGTGCCAGCTCACCACCGTCGGGGGGCGAATCTCTGCACTTT. This chain links TRBV18 with TRBJ1-6, with TRBD1 as a possible D gene (6 bases). Germline loops: CDR1 KGHSH, CDR2 LQKENI. CDR3 length: 14 residues. V shed 0 bases and J shed 19 bases, with 19 bases lying between them.

The chain uses TRBV9 and TRBJ1-1, with TRBD1 matching 12 bases. The CDR3 is 15 residues long. The V segment lost 4 bases and the J segment 4 bases; nucleotides outside the gene matches: 5. The germline gives CDR1 SGDLS, CDR2 YYNGEE. CDR3 protein: CASSSGTGGFTEAFF. The CDR3 region has the DNA TGTGCCAGCAGCTCAGGGACAGGGGGCTTCACTGAAGCTTTCTTT.

The chain combines TRBV6-6 with TRBJ2-4, with TRBD1 as a possible D gene (6 bases). This CDR3 is built from 15 residues. Germline CDR1 and CDR2: MNHNY and SVGAGI (reference sequence). Trimming took 4 bases from V and 2 from J, leaving 12 bases between them. CDR3: CASSSQGNSKNIQYF. The CDR3, as DNA: TGTGCCAGCAGTTCCCAGGGGAATTCCAAAAACATTCAGTACTTC.

The CDR3 region is CASSTGGNYGYTF. DNA of the CDR3: TGCGCCAGCAGTACAGGGGGTAACTATGGCTACACCTTC. The chain links TRBV10-2 to TRBJ1-2, with TRBD1 identical over 8 bases. CDR3 size: 13 residues. Germline CDR1 is WSHSY and CDR2 is SAAADI. Trimming at V came to 5 bases and at J to 1 base, leaving 0 bases not matched to a gene.

The rearrangement joins TRBV24-1 to TRBJ2-1; D remains ambiguous. There are 13 residues in the CDR3. The V gene's germline CDR1 is KGHDR and CDR2 SFDVKD. Trimming removed 2 bases at V and 8 bases at J, with 9 bases between. The CDR3 protein is CATSDSLVDEQFF. CDR3 sequence (DNA): TGTGCCACCAGTGATTCGCTAGTGGATGAGCAGTTCTTC.

This chain links TRBV4-3 with TRBJ2-7; 9 nucleotides match TRBD2. Trimming removed 4 bases from V and 3 bases from J; junction bases left unmatched: 1. Germline CDR1 and CDR2: LGHNA and YSLEER. The CDR3 is 13 residues long. In nucleotides, the CDR3 is TGCGCCAGCAGCCCGACTAGCGGCTACGAGCAGTACTTC. Amino acids: CASSPTSGYEQYF.

A few counts support this clone. The chain combines TRBV7-8 with TRBJ2-2; the match to TRBD2 covers 8 bases. Trimming removed 5 bases from V and 2 bases from J; junction bases left unmatched: 4. Germline V lookup: CDR1 SGHVS, CDR2 FQNEAQ. The CDR3 is 15 residues long. The CDR3 protein is CASSRGRTNTGELFF. The CDR3, as DNA: TGTGCCAGCAGCCGCGGGAGGACCAACACCGGGGAGCTGTTTTTT.

The CDR3 is CASSSGTSTDTQYF. In DNA, the CDR3 is TGCGCCAGCAGCTCCGGGACTAGCACAGATACGCAGTATTTT. The chain couples TRBV5-1 to TRBJ2-3, with a tentative D call TRBD2 (6 bases). Germline V CDR1 and CDR2: SGHRS, YFSETQ. CDR3 size: 14 residues. V dropped 3 bases and J dropped 0 bases, with 8 bases sitting between them.

The chain uses TRBV4-1 and TRBJ2-5, with 11 bases aligning to TRBD2. Trimming took 2 bases from V and 4 from J; bases not matched to a gene: 12. There are 18 residues in the CDR3. CDR1 and CDR2 from the germline V gene are MGHRA and YSYEKL. In DNA form, the CDR3 reads TGCGCCAGCAGCCAAATTAGCGGGGGGGCCGGTTTTGGAGAGACCCAGTACTTC. This gives the protein CASSQISGGAGFGETQYF.

The rearrangement uses TRBV9 and TRBJ2-3, with D tentatively TRBD1 (7 bases). Between the trimmed V and J ends, which lost 2 bases and 2 bases, there was a span of 12 bases. The CDR3 contains 15 residues. CDR1 is SGDLS and CDR2 is YYNGEE in the germline V gene. In nucleotides, the CDR3 is TGTGCCAGCAGCGTCAGGGGGGACGCCACAGATACGCAGTATTTT. Its protein is CASSVRGDATDTQYF.

CDR3 residues: CASSSRQGVSPLHF. As DNA, the CDR3 is TGTGCCAGCAGCTCTAGACAGGGGGTCTCACCCCTCCACTTT. This rearrangement joins TRBV7-8 to TRBJ1-6; 9 nucleotides align to TRBD1. Germline CDR1 reads SGHVS; CDR2 reads FQNEAQ. V lost 4 bases, J lost 10 bases, and 5 bases stayed unmatched. The CDR3 totals 14 residues.

CDR3 residues: CASSKALASGDHFSTDTQYF. In DNA form, the CDR3 reads TGTGCCAGCAGCAAAGCGCTGGCTAGCGGGGACCATTTTAGCACAGATACGCAGTATTTT. The chain employs TRBV21-1 and TRBJ2-3; TRBD2 is the table's D call, not checked against the DNA. TRBV21-1 is recorded as a pseudogene. CDR3 length equals 20 residues.

This chain links TRBV29-1 with TRBJ2-5, with a tentative D call TRBD1 (6 bases). The germline V gene has CDR1 SQVTM and CDR2 ANQGSEA. This CDR3 region has 12 residues. Trimming took 5 bases from V and 0 from J, leaving 7 bases between them. The CDR3 DNA reads TGCAGCGTTCAGGGGTACCAAGAGACCCAGTACTTC. As protein: CSVQGYQETQYF.